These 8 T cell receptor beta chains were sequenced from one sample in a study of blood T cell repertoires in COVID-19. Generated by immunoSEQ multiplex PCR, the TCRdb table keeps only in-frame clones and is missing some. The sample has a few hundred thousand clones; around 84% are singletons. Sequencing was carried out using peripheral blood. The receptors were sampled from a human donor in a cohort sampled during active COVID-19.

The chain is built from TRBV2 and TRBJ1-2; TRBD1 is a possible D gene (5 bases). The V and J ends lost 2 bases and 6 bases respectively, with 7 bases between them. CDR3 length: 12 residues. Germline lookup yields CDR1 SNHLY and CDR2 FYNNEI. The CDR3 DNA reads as TGTGCCAGCAGTGAACAGGGAAATGGCTACACCTTC. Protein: CASSEQGNGYTF.

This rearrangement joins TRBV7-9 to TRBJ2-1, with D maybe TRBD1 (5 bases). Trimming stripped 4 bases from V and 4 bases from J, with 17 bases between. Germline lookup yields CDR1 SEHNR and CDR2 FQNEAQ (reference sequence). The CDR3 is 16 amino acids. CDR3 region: CASSSGHLRYYNEQFF. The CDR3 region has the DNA TGTGCCAGCAGCTCAGGACATCTTAGATATTACAATGAGCAGTTCTTC.

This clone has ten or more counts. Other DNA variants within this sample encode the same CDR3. The CDR3 DNA reads TGCGCCAGCAGCTCCGGACAGGGGACCTACGAGCAGTACTTC. It codes for CASSSGQGTYEQYF. The chain uses TRBV5-1 and TRBJ2-7; 9 bases are shared with TRBD1. With V trimmed by 3 bases and J by 2 bases, 3 bases remained unmatched. Germline V CDR1 and CDR2: SGHRS, YFSETQ. The CDR3 consists of 14 residues.

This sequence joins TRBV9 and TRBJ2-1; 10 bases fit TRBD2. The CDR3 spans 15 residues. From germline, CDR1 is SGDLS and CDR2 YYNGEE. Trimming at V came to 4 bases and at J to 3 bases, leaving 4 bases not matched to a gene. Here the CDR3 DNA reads TGTGCCAGCAGCAGAAGGACTAGCGGCTACAATGAGCAGTTCTTC. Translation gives CASSRRTSGYNEQFF. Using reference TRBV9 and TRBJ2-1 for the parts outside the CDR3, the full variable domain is DSGVTQTPKHLITATGQRVTLRCSPRSGDLSVYWYQQSLDQGLQFLIQYYNGEERAKGNILERFSAQQFPDLHSELNLSSLELGDSALYFCASSRRTSGYNEQFFGPGTRLTVL.

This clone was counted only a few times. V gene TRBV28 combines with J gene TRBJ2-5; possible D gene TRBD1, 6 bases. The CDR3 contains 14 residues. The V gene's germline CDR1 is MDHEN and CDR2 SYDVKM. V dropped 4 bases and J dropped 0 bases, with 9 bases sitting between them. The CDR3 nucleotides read TGTGCCAGCAGTTCCGGGACACACCAAGAGACCCAGTACTTC. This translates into CASSSGTHQETQYF.

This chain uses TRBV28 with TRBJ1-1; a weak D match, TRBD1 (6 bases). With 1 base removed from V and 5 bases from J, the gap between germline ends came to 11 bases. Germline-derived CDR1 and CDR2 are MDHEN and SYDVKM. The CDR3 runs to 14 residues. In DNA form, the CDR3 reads TGTGCCAGCAGTTTATACAGGGTGGAGACTGAAGCTTTCTTT. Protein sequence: CASSLYRVETEAFF.

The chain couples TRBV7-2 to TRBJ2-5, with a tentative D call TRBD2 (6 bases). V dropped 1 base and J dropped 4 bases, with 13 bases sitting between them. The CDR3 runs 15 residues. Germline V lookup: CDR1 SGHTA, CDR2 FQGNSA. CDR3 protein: CASSLGAGDGETQYF. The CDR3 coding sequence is TGTGCCAGCAGCTTAGGAGCGGGTGACGGAGAGACCCAGTACTTC.

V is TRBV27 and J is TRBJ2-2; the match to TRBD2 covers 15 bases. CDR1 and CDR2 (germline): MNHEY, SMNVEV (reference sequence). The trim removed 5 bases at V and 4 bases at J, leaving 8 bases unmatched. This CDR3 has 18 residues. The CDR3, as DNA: TGTGCCAGCAGTATCCGGACTAGCGGGAGGGCAGGCACCGGGGAGCTGTTTTTT. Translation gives CASSIRTSGRAGTGELFF.